The present T cell receptor beta chain was sequenced within a study of blood T cell repertoires in COVID-19. The wider study: PBMCs, B-cell-depleted T cells, or T cells were the source of the cDNA or gDNA that made up the material.

Germline values: CDR1 MNHNY, CDR2 SVGAGI (reference sequence). Trimming stripped 7 bases from V and 3 bases from J, with 19 bases between. There are 16 residues in the CDR3. Measured with immunoSEQ multiplex PCR; TCRdb has only the in-frame clones, and not every one. The profile shows under 200,000 clones, around 83% of them singletons. The TCR comes from a middle-aged woman with acute or convalescent COVID-19. This rearrangement joins TRBV6-6 to TRBJ2-1; D may be TRBD2 (6 bases). The sequencing sample was made of peripheral blood. The CDR3 loop is CASTTGGGRDYNEQFF. The CDR3 nucleotides are TGTGCCAGCACAACCGGCGGCGGGCGGGACTACAATGAGCAGTTCTTC.